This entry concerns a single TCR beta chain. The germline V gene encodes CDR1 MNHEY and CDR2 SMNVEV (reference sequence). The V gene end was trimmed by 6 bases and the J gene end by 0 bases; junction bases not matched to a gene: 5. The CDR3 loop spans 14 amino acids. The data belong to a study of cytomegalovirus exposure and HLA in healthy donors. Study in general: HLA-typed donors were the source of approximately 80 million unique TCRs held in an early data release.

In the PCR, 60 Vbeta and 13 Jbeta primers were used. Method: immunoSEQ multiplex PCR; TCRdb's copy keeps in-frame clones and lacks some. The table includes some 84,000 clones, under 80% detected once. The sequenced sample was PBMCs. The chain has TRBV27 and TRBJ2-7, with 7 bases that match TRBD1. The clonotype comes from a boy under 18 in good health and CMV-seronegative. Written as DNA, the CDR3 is TGTGCCAGCAGGTCGGGACAGAACTCCTACGAGCAGTACTTC. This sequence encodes CASRSGQNSYEQYF.